This T cell receptor beta chain was retrieved from a study of blood T cell repertoires in COVID-19. Data came from immunoSEQ multiplex PCR; TCRdb stores just in-frame clones and leaves some out. The sample consists of just under 350,000 clones, under 95% of them appearing once. J gave up 5 bases and V 5 bases, and 7 bases lay outside the gene matches. The germline V gene encodes CDR1 MNHEY and CDR2 SVGAGI. This CDR3 has 15 amino acids. This clonotype was sampled from a woman aged 18 to 35 who had recovered from COVID-19. The sample taken for sequencing was peripheral blood. The chain carries TRBV6-5 and TRBJ2-2; 8 bases line up with TRBD1. CDR3: CASSNGQGETGELFF. The CDR3 nucleotides are TGTGCCAGCAGTAACGGACAGGGTGAGACCGGGGAGCTGTTTTTT.